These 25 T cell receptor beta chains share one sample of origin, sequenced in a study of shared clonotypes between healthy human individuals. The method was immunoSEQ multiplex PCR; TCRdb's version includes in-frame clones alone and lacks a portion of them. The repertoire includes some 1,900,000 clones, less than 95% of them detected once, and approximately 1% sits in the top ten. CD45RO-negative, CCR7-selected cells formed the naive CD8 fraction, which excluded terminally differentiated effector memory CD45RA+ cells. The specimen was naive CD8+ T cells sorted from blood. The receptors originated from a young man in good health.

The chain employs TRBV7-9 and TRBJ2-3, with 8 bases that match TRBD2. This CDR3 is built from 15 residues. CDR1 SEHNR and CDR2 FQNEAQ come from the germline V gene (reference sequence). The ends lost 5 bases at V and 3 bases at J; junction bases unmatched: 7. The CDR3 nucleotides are TGTGCCAGCAGCCCCCAGGAGCGGGAGACAGATACGCAGTATTTT. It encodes CASSPQERETDTQYF.

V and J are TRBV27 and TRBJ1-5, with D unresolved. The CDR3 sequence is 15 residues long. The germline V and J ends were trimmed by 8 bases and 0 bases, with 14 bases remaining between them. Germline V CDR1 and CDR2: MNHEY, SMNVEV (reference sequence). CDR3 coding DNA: TGTGCCAGCGGTTATGTGGCTGATAGCAATCAGCCCCAGCATTTT. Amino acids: CASGYVADSNQPQHF.

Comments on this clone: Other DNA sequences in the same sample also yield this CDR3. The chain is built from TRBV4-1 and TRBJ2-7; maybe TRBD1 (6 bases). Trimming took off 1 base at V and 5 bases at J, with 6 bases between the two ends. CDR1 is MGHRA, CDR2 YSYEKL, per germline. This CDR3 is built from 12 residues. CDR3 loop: CASSQAGDEQYF. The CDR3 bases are TGCGCCAGCAGCCAAGCAGGGGACGAGCAGTACTTC.

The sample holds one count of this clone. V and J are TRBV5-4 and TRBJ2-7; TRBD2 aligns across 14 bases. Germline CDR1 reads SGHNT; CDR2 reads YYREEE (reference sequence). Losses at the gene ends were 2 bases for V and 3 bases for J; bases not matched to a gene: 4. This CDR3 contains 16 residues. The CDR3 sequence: CASSFPGLAGGYEQYF. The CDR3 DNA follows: TGTGCCAGCAGCTTCCCCGGACTAGCGGGGGGCTACGAGCAGTACTTC.

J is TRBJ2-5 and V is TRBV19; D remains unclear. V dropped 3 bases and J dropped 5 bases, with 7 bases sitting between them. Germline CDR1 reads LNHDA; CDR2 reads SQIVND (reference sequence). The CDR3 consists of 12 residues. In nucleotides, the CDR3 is TGTGCCAGTAGTATGTACGGGGAGACCCAGTACTTC. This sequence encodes CASSMYGETQYF. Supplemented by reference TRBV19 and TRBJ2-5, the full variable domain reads DGGITQSPKYLFRKEGQNVTLSCEQNLNHDAMYWYRQDPGQGLRLIYYSQIVNDFQKGDIAEGYSVSREKKESFPLTVTSAQKNPTAFYLCASSMYGETQYFGPGTRLLVL.

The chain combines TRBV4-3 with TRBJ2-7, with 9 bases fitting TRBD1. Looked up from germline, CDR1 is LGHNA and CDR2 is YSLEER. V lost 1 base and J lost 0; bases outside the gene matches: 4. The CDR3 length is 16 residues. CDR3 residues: CASSQGTGVNSYEQYF. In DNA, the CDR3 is TGCGCCAGCAGCCAAGGGACAGGGGTCAACTCCTACGAGCAGTACTTC.

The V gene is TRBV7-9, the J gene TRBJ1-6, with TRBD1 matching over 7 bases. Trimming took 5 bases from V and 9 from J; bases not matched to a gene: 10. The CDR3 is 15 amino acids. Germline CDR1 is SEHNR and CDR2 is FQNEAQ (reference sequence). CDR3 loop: CASSLEQGFASPLHF. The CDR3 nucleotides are TGTGCCAGCAGCCTAGAACAGGGGTTTGCTTCACCCCTCCACTTT.

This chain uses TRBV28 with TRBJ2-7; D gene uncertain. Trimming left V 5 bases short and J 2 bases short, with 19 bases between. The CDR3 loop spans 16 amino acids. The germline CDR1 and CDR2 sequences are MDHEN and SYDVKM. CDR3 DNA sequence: TGTGCCAGCAGTGATGGGGTCGGAACTCTGGCCTACGAGCAGTACTTC. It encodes CASSDGVGTLAYEQYF.

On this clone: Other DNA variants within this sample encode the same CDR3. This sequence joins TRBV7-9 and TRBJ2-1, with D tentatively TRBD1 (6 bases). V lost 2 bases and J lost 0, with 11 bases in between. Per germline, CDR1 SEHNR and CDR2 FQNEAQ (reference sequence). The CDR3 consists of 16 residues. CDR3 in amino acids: CASSLPDSSSYNEQFF. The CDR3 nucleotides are TGTGCCAGCAGCTTACCGGACAGTAGCTCCTACAATGAGCAGTTCTTC.

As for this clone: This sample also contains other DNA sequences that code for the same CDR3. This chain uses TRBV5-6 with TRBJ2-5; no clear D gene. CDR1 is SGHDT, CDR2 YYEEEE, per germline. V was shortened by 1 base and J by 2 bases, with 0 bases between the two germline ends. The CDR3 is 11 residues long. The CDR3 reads CASSLQETQYF. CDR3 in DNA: TGTGCCAGCAGCTTGCAAGAGACCCAGTACTTC.

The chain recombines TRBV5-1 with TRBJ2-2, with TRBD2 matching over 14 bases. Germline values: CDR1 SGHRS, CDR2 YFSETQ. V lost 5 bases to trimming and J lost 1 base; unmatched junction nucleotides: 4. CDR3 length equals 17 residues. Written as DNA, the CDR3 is TGCGCCAGCAGACCCGGGACTAGCGGGGGGAACACCGGGGAGCTGTTTTTT. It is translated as CASRPGTSGGNTGELFF.

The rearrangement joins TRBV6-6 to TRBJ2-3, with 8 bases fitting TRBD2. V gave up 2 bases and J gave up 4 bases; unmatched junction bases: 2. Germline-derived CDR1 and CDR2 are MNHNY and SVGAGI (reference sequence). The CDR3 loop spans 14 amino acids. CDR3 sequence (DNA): TGTGCCAGCAGTTACACGGGAGGGCCAGATACGCAGTATTTT. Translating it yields CASSYTGGPDTQYF.

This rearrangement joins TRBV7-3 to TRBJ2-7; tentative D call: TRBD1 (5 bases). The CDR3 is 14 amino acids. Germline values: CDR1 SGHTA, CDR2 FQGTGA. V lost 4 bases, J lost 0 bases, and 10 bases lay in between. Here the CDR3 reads CASSSTGSSYEQYF. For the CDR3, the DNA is TGTGCCAGCAGCTCAACAGGTTCCTCCTACGAGCAGTACTTC.

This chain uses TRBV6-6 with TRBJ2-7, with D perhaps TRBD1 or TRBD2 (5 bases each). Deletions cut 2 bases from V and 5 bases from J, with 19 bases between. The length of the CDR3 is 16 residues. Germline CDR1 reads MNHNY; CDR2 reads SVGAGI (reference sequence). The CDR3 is CASSYERDGPLNEQYF. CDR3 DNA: TGTGCCAGCAGTTACGAACGGGACGGGCCCTTGAACGAGCAGTACTTC.

CDR3 loop: CSARWSETQYF. The CDR3 DNA sequence: TGCAGTGCTAGATGGTCAGAGACCCAGTACTTC. This rearrangement joins TRBV20-1 to TRBJ2-5; D not resolved. The germline CDR1 and CDR2 sequences are DFQATT and SNEGSKA (reference sequence). V dropped 2 bases and J dropped 4 bases, with 5 bases sitting between them. The CDR3 consists of 11 residues.

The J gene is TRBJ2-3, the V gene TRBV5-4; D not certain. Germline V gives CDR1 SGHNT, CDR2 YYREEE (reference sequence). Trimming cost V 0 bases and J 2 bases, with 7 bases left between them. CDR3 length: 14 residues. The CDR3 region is CASSLDYSTDTQYF. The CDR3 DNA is TGTGCCAGCAGCTTGGACTATTCCACAGATACGCAGTATTTT.

Here the CDR3 reads CASLGYGYTF. In DNA form, the CDR3 reads TGTGCCAGCCTTGGGTATGGCTACACCTTC. The genes are TRBV2 and TRBJ1-2; D gene ambiguous. V was trimmed by 8 bases and J by 5 bases, leaving 6 bases between them. Germline V gives CDR1 SNHLY, CDR2 FYNNEI. This CDR3 contains 10 residues.

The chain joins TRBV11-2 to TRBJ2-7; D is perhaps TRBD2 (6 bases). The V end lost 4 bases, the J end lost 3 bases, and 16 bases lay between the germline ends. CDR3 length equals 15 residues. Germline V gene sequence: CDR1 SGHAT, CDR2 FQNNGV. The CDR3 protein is CASSWWGSGGYEQYF. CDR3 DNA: TGTGCCAGCAGCTGGTGGGGTTCCGGGGGCTACGAGCAGTACTTC.

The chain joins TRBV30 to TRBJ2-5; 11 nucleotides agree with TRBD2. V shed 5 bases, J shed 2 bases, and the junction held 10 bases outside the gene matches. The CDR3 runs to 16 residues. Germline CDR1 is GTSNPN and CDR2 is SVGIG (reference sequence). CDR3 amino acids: CAWFPGGTSGQETQYF. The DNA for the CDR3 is TGTGCCTGGTTTCCGGGGGGGACTAGCGGACAAGAGACCCAGTACTTC. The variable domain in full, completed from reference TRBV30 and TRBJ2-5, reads SQTIHQWPATLVQPVGSPLSLECTVEGTSNPNLYWYRQAAGRGLQLLFYSVGIGQISSEVPQNLSASRPQDRQFILSSKKLLLSDSGFYLCAWFPGGTSGQETQYFGPGTRLLVL.

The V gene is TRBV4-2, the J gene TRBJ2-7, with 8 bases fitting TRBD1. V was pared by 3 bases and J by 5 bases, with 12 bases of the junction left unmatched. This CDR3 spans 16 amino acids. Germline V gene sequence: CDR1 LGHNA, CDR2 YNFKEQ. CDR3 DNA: TGTGCCAGCAGCCACGAGACAGGGGATTGGGCACACGAGCAGTACTTC. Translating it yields CASSHETGDWAHEQYF.

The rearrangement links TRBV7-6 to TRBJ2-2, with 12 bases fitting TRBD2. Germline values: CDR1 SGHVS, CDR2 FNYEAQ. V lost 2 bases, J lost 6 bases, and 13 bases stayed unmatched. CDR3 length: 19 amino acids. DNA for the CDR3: TGTGCCAGCAGCTTATTAACTAGCGGGAGGCAGAGGCTTGCCGGGGAGCTGTTTTTT. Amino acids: CASSLLTSGRQRLAGELFF.

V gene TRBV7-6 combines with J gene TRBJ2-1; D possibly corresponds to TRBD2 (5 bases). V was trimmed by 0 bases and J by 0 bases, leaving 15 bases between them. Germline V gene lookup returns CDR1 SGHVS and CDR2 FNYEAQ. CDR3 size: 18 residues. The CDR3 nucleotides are TGTGCCAGCAGCTTAGCTTTATGGTCCGGAGGCTCCTACAATGAGCAGTTCTTC. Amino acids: CASSLALWSGGSYNEQFF.

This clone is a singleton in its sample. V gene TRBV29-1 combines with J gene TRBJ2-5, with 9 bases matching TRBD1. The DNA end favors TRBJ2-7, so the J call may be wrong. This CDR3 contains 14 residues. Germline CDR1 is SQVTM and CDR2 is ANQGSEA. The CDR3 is CSVAGTGSDYEQYF. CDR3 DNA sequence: TGCAGCGTTGCCGGGACAGGGTCGGATTACGAGCAGTACTTC.

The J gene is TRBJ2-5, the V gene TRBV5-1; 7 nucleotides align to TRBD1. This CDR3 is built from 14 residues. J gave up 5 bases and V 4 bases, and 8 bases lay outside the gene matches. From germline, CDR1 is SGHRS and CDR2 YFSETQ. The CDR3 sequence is CASSADRAEETQYF. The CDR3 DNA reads TGCGCCAGCAGCGCTGACAGGGCTGAGGAGACCCAGTACTTC.

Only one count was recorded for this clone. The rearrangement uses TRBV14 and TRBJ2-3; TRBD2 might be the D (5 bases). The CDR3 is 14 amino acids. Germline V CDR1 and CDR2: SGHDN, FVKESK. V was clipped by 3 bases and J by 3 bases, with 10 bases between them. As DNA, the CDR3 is TGTGCCAGCAGCCACTGGGAGATTACAGATACGCAGTATTTT. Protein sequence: CASSHWEITDTQYF.